A single T cell receptor beta chain is shown here with its context. The CDR3 has 15 amino acids. CDR1 and CDR2 from the germline V gene are MNHEY and SMNVEV (reference sequence). V dropped 6 bases and J dropped 3 bases, with 15 bases sitting between them. This entry belongs to a study of regulatory T cells in long-lasting Graves disease. Library construction for TCR beta used iRepertoire HTBI primers and Arm-PCR of CDR3 regions. TCRdb processed the multiplex PCR reads anew with MiXCR; each CDR3 protein has one entry. The table lists 350,000 to 450,000 distinct CDR3 sequences, less than 25% of them singletons. Documented time point: persistent/refractory GD, antithyroid drugs over 5 years with positive TRAb. Researchers made the TCR library from RNA that was extracted from PBMCs. The diagnosis of Graves' disease used American Thyroid Association guidelines.

This receptor was taken from a female donor with Graves disease. The sequencing here drew on peripheral blood mononuclear cells (PBMCs), taken when the disease was refractory, from a patient treated with antithyroid drugs. This sequence joins TRBV27 and TRBJ1-5, with unresolved D. The CDR3 DNA reads TGTGCCAGCAGCCTTCGGAGGGATGCCAATCAGCCCCAGCATTTT. It translates to CASSLRRDANQPQHF.